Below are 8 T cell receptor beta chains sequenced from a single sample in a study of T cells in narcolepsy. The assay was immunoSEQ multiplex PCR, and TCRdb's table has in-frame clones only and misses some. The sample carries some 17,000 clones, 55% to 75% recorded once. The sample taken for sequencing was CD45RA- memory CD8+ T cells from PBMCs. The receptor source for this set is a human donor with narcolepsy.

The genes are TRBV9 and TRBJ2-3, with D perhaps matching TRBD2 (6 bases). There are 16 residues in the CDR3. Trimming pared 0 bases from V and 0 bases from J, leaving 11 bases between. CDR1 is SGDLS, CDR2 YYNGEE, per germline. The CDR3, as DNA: TGTGCCAGCAGCGTAGAGGAGGGGTGGAGCACAGATACGCAGTATTTT. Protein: CASSVEEGWSTDTQYF.

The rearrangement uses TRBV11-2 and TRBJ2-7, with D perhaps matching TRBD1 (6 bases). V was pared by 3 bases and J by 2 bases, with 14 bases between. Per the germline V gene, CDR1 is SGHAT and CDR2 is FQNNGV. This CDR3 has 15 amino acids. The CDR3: CASSFARTEAYEQYF. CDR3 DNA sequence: TGTGCCAGCAGCTTCGCAAGGACAGAAGCCTACGAGCAGTACTTC.

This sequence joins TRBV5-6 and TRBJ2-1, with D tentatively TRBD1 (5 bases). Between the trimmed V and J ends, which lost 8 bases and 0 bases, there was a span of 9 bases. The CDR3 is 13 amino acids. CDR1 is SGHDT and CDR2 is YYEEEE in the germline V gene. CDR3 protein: CASGQSSYNEQFF. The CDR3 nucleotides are TGTGCCAGTGGACAAAGCTCCTACAATGAGCAGTTCTTC.

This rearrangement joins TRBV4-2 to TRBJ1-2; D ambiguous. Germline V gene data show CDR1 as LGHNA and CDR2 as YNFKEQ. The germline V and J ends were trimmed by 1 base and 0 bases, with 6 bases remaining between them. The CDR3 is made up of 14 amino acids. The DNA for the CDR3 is TGTGCCAGCAGCCAAGCGGGATCTAACTATGGCTACACCTTC. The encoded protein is CASSQAGSNYGYTF.

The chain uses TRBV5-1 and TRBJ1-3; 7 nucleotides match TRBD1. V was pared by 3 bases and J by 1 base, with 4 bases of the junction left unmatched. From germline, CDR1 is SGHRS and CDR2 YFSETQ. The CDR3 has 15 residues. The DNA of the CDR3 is TGCGCCAGCAGCTCCAGGGGGAAATCTGGAAACACCATATATTTT. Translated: CASSSRGKSGNTIYF.

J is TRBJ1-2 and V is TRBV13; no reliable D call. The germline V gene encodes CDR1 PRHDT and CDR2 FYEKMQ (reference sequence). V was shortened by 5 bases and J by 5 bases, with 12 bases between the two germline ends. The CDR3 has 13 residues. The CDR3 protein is CASSPSDDYGYTF. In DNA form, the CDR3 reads TGTGCCAGCAGCCCATCGGACGATTATGGCTACACCTTC.

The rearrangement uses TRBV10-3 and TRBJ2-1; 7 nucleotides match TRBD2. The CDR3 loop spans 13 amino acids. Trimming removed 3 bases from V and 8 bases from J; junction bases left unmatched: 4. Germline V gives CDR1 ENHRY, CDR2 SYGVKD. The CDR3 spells CAISEVAGDEQFF. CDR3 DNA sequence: TGTGCCATCAGTGAAGTTGCGGGGGATGAGCAGTTCTTC.

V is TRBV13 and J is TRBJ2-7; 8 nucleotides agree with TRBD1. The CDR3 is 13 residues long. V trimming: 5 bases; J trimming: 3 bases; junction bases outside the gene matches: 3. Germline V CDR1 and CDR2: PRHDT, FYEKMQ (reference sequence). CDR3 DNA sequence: TGTGCCAGCAGCGGACAGGGTCTCTACGAGCAGTACTTC. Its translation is CASSGQGLYEQYF.